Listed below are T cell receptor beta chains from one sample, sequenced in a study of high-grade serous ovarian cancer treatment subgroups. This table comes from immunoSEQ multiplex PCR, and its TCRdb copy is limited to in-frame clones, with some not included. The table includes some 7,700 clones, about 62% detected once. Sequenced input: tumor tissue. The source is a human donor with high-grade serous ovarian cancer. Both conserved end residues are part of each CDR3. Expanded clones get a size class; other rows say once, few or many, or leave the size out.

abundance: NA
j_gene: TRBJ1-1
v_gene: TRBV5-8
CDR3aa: CASSFHRGLEAFF

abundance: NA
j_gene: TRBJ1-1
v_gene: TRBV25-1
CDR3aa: CASSEAWNTEAFF

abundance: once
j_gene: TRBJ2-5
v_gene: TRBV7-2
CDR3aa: CASSTQTGGETQYF

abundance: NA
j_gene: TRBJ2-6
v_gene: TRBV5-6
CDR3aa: CASSPRLTGVGGANVLTF

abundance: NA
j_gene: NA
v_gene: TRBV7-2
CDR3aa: CASSLGREGPYEQYF

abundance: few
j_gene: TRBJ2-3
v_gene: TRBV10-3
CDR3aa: CAISESQSTDTQYF

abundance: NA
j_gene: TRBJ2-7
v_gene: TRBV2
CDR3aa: CASMKGWGNSYEQYF

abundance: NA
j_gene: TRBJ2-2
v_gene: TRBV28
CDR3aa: CASSPYPGTSGKGELFF

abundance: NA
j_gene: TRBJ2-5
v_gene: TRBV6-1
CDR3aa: CASTENGVAVDF

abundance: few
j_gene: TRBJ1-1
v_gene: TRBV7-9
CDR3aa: CASSLGDEAFF

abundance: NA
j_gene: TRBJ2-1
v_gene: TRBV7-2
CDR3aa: CASSLLRGSNNEQFF

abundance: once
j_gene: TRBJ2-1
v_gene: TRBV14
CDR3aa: CASTSGVSSYNEQFF

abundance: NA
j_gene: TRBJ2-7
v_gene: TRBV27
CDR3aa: CASSLTVELGGVSEQYF